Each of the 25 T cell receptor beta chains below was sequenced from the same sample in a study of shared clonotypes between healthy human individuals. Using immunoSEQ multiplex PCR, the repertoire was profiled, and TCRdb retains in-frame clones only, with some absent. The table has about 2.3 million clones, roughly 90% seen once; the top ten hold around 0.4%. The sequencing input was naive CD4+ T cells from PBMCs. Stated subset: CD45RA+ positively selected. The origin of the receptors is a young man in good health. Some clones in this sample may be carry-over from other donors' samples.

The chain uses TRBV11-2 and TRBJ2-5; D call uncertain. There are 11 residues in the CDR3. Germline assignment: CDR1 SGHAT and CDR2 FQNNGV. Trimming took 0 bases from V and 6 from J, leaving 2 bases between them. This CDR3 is CASSLEKTQYF. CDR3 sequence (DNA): TGTGCCAGCAGCTTAGAGAAGACCCAGTACTTC.

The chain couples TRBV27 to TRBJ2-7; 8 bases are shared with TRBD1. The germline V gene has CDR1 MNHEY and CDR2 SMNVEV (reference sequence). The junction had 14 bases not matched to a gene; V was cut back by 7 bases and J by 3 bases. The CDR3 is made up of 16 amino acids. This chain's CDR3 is CASIPSPGTGIYEQYF. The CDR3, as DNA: TGTGCCAGCATTCCGTCACCGGGGACAGGAATCTACGAGCAGTACTTC.

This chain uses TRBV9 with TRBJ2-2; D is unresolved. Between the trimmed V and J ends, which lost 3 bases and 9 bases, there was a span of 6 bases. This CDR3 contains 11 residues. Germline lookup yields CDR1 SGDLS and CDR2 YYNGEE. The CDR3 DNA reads TGTGCCAGCAGCGACCCCCGGGAGCTGTTTTTT. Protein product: CASSDPRELFF.

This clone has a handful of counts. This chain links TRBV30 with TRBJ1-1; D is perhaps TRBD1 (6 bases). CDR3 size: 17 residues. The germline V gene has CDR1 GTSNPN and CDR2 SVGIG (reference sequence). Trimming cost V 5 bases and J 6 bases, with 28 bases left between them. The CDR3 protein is CAWLDRPLQGWRPEAFF. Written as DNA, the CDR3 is TGTGCCTGGTTGGACCGTCCCCTACAGGGTTGGAGGCCTGAAGCTTTCTTT.

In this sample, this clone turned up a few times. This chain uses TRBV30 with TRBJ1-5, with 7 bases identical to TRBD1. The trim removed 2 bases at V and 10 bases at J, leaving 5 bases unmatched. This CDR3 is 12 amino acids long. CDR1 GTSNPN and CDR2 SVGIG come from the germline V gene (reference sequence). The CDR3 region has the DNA TGTGCCTGGAGTCCTAGGACAGGTCCCCAGCATTTT. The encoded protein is CAWSPRTGPQHF. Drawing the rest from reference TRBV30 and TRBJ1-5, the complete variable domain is SQTIHQWPATLVQPVGSPLSLECTVEGTSNPNLYWYRQAAGRGLQLLFYSVGIGQISSEVPQNLSASRPQDRQFILSSKKLLLSDSGFYLCAWSPRTGPQHFGDGTRLSIL.

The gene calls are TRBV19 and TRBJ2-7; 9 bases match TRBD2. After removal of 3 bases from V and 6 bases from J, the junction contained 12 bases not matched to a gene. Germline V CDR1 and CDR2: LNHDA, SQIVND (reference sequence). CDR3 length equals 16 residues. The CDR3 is CASSIYGGRAAREQYF. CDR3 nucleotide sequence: TGTGCCAGTAGTATCTATGGCGGGAGGGCGGCACGCGAGCAGTACTTC.

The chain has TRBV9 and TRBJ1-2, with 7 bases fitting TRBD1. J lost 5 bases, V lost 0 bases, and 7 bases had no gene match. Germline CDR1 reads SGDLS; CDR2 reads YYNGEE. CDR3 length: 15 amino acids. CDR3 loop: CASSVALGGTYGYTF. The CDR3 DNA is TGTGCCAGCAGCGTAGCTTTAGGGGGCACTTATGGCTACACCTTC.

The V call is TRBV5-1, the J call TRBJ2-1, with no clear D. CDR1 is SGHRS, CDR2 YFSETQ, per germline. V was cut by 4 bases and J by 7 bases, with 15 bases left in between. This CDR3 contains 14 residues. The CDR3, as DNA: TGCGCCAGCAGCACCGAATACCTTGGTAATGAGCAGTTCTTC. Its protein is CASSTEYLGNEQFF.

The CDR3 DNA reads TGTGCCAGCAGCGTAAGGACAGTCGAAGAGACCCAGTACTTC. Translated: CASSVRTVEETQYF. The J gene is TRBJ2-5, the V gene TRBV7-2; tentative D call: TRBD1 (6 bases). The ends were cut back, 5 bases at V and 3 bases at J, with 13 bases in the middle. Looked up from germline, CDR1 is SGHTA and CDR2 is FQGNSA. The CDR3 is made up of 14 amino acids.

CDR3 nucleotide sequence: TGTGCCAGCAGCTCGGGACTAGCGGGAGTCGGGGAGCTGTTTTTT. Its translation is CASSSGLAGVGELFF. The V call is TRBV7-3, the J call TRBJ2-2; TRBD2 agrees at 14 bases. Per germline, CDR1 SGHTA and CDR2 FQGTGA. This CDR3 contains 15 residues. V was pared by 4 bases and J by 7 bases, with 2 bases of the junction left unmatched.

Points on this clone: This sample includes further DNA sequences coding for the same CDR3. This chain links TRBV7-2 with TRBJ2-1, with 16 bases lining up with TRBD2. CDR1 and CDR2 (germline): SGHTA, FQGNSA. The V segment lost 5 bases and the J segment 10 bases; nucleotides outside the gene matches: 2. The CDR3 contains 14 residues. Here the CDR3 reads CASSLGLAGGEQFF. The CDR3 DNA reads TGTGCCAGCAGCCTGGGACTAGCGGGAGGGGAGCAGTTCTTC.

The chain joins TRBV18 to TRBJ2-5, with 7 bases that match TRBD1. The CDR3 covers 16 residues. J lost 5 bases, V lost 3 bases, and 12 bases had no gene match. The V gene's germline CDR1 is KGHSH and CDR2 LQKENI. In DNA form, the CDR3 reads TGTGCCAGCTCACCTCAGGGGGTTCGGGCTGGTGAGACCCAGTACTTC. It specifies CASSPQGVRAGETQYF.

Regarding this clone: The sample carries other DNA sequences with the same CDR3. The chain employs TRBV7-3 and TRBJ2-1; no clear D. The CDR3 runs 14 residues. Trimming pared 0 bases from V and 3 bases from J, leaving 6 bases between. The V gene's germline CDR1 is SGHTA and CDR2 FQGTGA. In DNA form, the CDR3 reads TGTGCCAGCAGCTTAACGTCGGGCTACAATGAGCAGTTCTTC. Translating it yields CASSLTSGYNEQFF.

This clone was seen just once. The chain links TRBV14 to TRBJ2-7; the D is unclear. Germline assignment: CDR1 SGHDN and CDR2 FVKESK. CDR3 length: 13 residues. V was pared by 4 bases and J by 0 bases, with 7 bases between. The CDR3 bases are TGTGCCAGCAGCCTCGCAGGCTCCTACGAGCAGTACTTC. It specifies CASSLAGSYEQYF.

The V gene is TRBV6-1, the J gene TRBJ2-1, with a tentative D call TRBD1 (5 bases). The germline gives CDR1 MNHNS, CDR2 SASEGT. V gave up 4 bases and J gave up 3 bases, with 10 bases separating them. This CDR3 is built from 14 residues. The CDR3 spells CASSGQLSYNEQFF. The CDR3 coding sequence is TGTGCCAGCAGTGGACAGCTGAGCTACAATGAGCAGTTCTTC.

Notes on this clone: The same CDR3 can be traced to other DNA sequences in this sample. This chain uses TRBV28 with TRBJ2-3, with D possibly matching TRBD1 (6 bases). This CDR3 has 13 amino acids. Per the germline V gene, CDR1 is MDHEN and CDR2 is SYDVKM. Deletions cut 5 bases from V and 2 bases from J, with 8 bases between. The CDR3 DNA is TGTGCCAGCAGTCCAGGGGACACAGATACGCAGTATTTT. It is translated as CASSPGDTDTQYF.

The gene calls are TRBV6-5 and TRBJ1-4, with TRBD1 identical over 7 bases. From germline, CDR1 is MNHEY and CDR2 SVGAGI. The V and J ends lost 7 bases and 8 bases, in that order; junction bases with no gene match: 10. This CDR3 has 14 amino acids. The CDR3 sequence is CASKIGQDREKLFF. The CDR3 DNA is TGTGCCAGCAAAATCGGACAGGACCGCGAAAAACTGTTTTTT.

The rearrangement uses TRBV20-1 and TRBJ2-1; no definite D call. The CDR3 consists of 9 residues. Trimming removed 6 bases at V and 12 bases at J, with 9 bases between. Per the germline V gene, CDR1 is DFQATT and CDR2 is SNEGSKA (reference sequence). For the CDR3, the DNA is TGCAGTGCGGGCAAAGGGCAGTTCTTC. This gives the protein CSAGKGQFF.

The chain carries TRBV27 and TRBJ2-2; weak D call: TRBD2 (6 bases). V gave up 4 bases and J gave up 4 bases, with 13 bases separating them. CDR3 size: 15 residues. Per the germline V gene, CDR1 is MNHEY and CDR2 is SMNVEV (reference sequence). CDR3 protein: CASSSRGLTTGELFF. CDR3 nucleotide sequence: TGTGCCAGCAGTTCCAGAGGACTAACCACCGGGGAGCTGTTTTTT.

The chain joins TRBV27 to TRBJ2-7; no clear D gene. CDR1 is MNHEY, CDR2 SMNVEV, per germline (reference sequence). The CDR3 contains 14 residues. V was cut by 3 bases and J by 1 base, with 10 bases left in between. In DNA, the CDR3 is TGTGCCAGCAGTTTGCGGCAGGAGTCCTACGAGCAGTACTTC. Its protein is CASSLRQESYEQYF.

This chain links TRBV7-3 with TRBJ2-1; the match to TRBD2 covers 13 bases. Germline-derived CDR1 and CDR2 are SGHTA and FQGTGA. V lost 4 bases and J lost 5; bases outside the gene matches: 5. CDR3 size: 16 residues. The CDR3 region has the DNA TGTGCCAGCAGCTCAGGGACTAGCGGGACCGACAATGAGCAGTTCTTC. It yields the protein CASSSGTSGTDNEQFF.

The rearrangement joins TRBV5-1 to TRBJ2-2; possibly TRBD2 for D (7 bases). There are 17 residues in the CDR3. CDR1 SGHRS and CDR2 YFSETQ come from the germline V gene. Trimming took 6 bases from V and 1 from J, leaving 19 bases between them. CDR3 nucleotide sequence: TGCGCCAGCACGAGGTCAGGGGCTAGCGGGAACACCGGGGAGCTGTTTTTT. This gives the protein CASTRSGASGNTGELFF.

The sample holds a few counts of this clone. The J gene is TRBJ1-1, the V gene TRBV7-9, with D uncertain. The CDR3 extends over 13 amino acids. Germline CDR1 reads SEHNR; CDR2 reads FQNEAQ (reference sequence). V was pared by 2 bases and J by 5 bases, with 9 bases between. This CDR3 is CASSLNSPTEAFF. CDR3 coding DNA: TGTGCCAGCAGCTTAAATTCTCCGACTGAAGCTTTCTTT.

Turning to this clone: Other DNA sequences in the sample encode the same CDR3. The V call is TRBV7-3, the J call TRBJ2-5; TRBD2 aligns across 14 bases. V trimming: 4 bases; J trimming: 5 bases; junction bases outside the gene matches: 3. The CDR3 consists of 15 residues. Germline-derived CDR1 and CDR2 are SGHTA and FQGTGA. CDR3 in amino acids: CASSSGLAGAETQYF. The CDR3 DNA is TGTGCCAGCAGCTCGGGACTAGCGGGAGCGGAGACCCAGTACTTC.

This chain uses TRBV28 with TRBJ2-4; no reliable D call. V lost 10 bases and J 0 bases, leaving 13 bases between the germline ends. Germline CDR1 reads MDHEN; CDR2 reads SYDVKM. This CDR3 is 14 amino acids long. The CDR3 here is CATLDQLAKNIQYF. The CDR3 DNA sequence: TGTGCCACACTTGACCAGCTAGCCAAAAACATTCAGTACTTC.